This TCR beta chain is drawn from a study of blood T cell repertoires in COVID-19. Participants' own reports of clinical history determined their cohort assignment. Each recovered donor of Cohort 3 presented with two negative PCRs, clearance, or symptom resolution. Assay used: immunoSEQ multiplex PCR; TCRdb lists only in-frame clones, some missing. The table has around 130,000 clones, about four fifths seen once; the top ten hold over 15%. V was shortened by 7 bases and J by 4 bases, with 20 bases between the two germline ends. This CDR3 has 15 amino acids. CDR1 and CDR2 from the germline V gene are SGHDT and YYEEEE.

The clonotype originates from a man aged 25 to 40 who had recovered from COVID-19. V is TRBV5-6 and J is TRBJ1-2, with no clear D. The sample taken for sequencing was PBMCs or T cells enriched from blood (not recorded which). The chain's CDR3 is CASSSNRVYGYGYTF. CDR3 in DNA: TGTGCCAGCTCCTCTAATCGGGTATACGGCTATGGCTACACCTTC. Using reference TRBV5-6 and TRBJ1-2 for the parts outside the CDR3, the full variable domain is DAGVTQSPTHLIKTRGQQVTLRCSPKSGHDTVSWYQQALGQGPQFIFQYYEEEERQRGNFPDRFSGHQFPNYSSELNVNALLLGDSALYLCASSSNRVYGYGYTFGSGTRLTVV.